A selection of T cell receptor beta chains follows, all from one sample in a study of blood T cell repertoires in COVID-19. Clones were read by immunoSEQ multiplex PCR, and TCRdb kept only the in-frame ones, dropping some. The sample shows approximately 120,000 clones, around three quarters of them seen only once. The material sequenced was peripheral blood. The receptors stem from a human donor in a cohort sampled during active COVID-19. Each CDR3 is given with its conserved first and last residue. D genes are given only for firm matches. Clone size is given for some rows only: seen once, a few or many times, or a class if the clone is expanded.

d_gene | abundance | j_gene | v_gene | CDR3aa | CDR3nt
- | - | TRBJ2-7 | TRBV5-4 | CASSSSRAGATYEQYF | TGTGCCAGCAGCTCCTCCCGGGCGGGGGCAACATACGAGCAGTACTTC
- | - | TRBJ2-3 | TRBV12-3/TRBV12-4 | CASSPSHTQYF | TGTGCCAGCAGTCCTAGCCATACGCAGTATTTT
- | - | TRBJ2-2 | TRBV2 | CASSEAGGRTGELFF | TGTGCCAGCAGTGAAGCCGGGGGGCGTACCGGGGAGCTGTTTTTT
- | - | TRBJ1-5 | TRBV10-3 | CAISEANQPQHF | TGTGCCATCAGTGAGGCGAATCAGCCCCAGCATTTT
- | once | TRBJ1-2 | TRBV3-1/TRBV3-2 | CASSDDGVDYGYTF | TGTGCCAGCAGCGACGACGGGGTCGACTATGGCTACACCTTC
TRBD1 | - | TRBJ1-2 | TRBV5-6 | CASSFGTEIYGYTF | TGTGCCAGCAGCTTCGGGACAGAAATATATGGCTACACCTTC
TRBD1 | - | TRBJ2-5 | TRBV4-1 | CASSQDGTGGEETQYF | TGCGCCAGCAGCCAAGATGGTACAGGGGGTGAGGAGACCCAGTACTTC
- | once | TRBJ1-6 | TRBV30 | CAWRIGGETSFHF | TGTGCCTGGAGGATTGGGGGGGAGACTTCTTTCCACTTT
- | - | TRBJ1-1 | TRBV5-1 | CASSLSFVVGGNTEAFF | TGCGCCAGCAGCTTGTCGTTCGTGGTAGGGGGGAACACTGAAGCTTTCTTT
- | - | TRBJ1-6 | TRBV6-5 | CASSYSSGTRNSPLHF | TGTGCCAGCAGTTACTCATCGGGTACCCGTAATTCACCCCTCCACTTT
TRBD1 | - | TRBJ1-2 | TRBV10-3 | CAISDGQGSLNGYTF | TGTGCCATCAGTGATGGACAGGGGAGCCTCAATGGCTACACCTTC
- | - | TRBJ1-2 | TRBV19 | CASRPGTPNYGYTF | TGTGCCAGTAGGCCTGGGACACCTAACTATGGCTACACCTTC
TRBD2 | - | TRBJ2-1 | TRBV5-5 | CASSLGGGGYNEQFF | TGTGCCAGCAGCTTGGGCGGGGGAGGATACAATGAGCAGTTCTTC
- | - | TRBJ1-1 | TRBV11-2 | CASSAQGAEAFF | TGTGCCAGCAGCGCACAGGGAGCTGAAGCTTTCTTT
TRBD1 | - | TRBJ2-7 | TRBV3-1/TRBV3-2 | CASSRPTGETYEQYF | TGTGCCAGCAGCCGACCGACAGGGGAAACCTACGAGCAGTACTTC
- | - | TRBJ1-1 | TRBV6-5 | CASQQTTGNTEAFF | TGTGCCAGTCAACAAACGACAGGGAACACTGAAGCTTTCTTT
- | - | TRBJ1-2 | TRBV6-5 | CASSLGLSYGYTF | TGTGCCAGCAGCCTGGGCCTGAGCTATGGCTACACCTTC
- | - | TRBJ2-4 | TRBV2 | CASTDRNIQYF | TGTGCCAGCACCGACAGAAACATTCAGTACTTC
- | few | TRBJ1-5 | TRBV19 | CASSLNRDPRPQHF | TGTGCCAGTTCTTTAAACCGGGATCCTCGGCCCCAGCATTTT
TRBD2 | - | TRBJ2-5 | TRBV3-1/TRBV3-2 | CASSQGWGGETQYF | TGTGCCAGCAGCCAAGGTTGGGGGGGAGAGACCCAGTACTTC
- | - | TRBJ1-1 | TRBV6-6 | CASSPDTGEAFF | TGTGCCAGCTCCCCGGACACTGGCGAAGCTTTCTTT
- | few | TRBJ1-6 | TRBV2 | CASSGLTEYNSPLHF | TGTGCCAGCAGTGGTTTGACGGAGTATAATTCACCCCTCCACTTT
- | - | TRBJ2-5 | TRBV11-3 | CASSPQGQETQYF | TGTGCCAGCAGCCCCCAGGGACAAGAGACCCAGTACTTC
- | - | TRBJ2-2 | TRBV13 | CASSSRSDGGELFF | TGTGCCAGCAGCTCGAGGTCCGACGGCGGGGAGCTGTTTTTT
TRBD1 | - | TRBJ2-7 | TRBV27 | CASSSAGTGDYEQYF | TGTGCCAGCAGTTCAGCCGGGACAGGGGACTACGAGCAGTACTTC
- | - | TRBJ2-6 | TRBV27 | CASSSEYRVGANVLTF | TGTGCCAGCAGTTCGGAGTACAGGGTTGGGGCCAACGTCCTGACTTTC
TRBD1 | - | TRBJ1-2 | TRBV27 | CASSFDPDRGIGYTF | TGTGCCAGCAGTTTCGACCCGGACAGGGGGATCGGCTACACCTTC
- | - | TRBJ1-3 | TRBV6-1 | CASSEALGQTGNTIYF | TGTGCCAGCAGTGAAGCGCTGGGGCAGACTGGAAACACCATATATTTT
- | once | TRBJ2-3 | TRBV19 | CASTHNRVSTDTQYF | TGTGCCAGTACGCATAACAGGGTCTCCACAGATACGCAGTATTTT
TRBD1 | - | TRBJ2-7 | TRBV6-2/TRBV6-3 | CASSYSRDSLTYEQYF | TGTGCCAGCAGTTACTCCCGGGACAGCCTCACCTACGAGCAGTACTTC
- | - | TRBJ2-7 | TRBV13 | CASSLWDNYEQYF | TGTGCCAGCAGCTTGTGGGACAACTACGAGCAGTACTTC
- | few | TRBJ1-5 | TRBV19 | CASRGRPQHF | TGTGCCAGTAGGGGCCGGCCCCAGCATTTT
- | - | TRBJ1-2 | TRBV5-5 | CASSLGRENTF | TGTGCCAGCAGCTTGGGCAGGGAAAACACCTTC
- | few | TRBJ1-6 | TRBV2 | CASRGGGPGSPLHF | TGTGCCAGCAGAGGGGGGGGACCGGGTTCACCCCTCCACTTT
TRBD2 | - | TRBJ2-2 | TRBV5-4 | CASSSPSGAGGGTGELFF | TGTGCCAGCAGCTCCCCAAGCGGTGCGGGGGGTGGCACCGGGGAGCTGTTTTTT
- | - | TRBJ2-5 | TRBV5-1 | CASSDGLGGETQYF | TGCGCCAGCAGCGACGGACTAGGGGGGGAGACCCAGTACTTC
- | few | TRBJ1-6 | TRBV7-6 | CASSVRRENSPLHF | TGTGCCAGCAGCGTCAGACGGGAGAATTCACCCCTCCACTTT
- | - | TRBJ1-1 | TRBV2 | CASSVMNTEAFF | TGTGCCAGCAGTGTAATGAACACTGAAGCTTTCTTT
- | - | TRBJ1-1 | TRBV6-6 | CASSPRDSGANTEAFF | TGTGCCAGCAGTCCCCGGGACTCCGGAGCAAACACTGAAGCTTTCTTT
TRBD2 | - | TRBJ2-7 | TRBV9 | CASSVGPTSGGLEQYF | TGTGCCAGCAGCGTGGGGCCGACTAGCGGGGGACTCGAGCAGTACTTC
- | - | TRBJ1-1 | TRBV28 | CASSFRPREAFF | TGTGCCAGCAGTTTCAGGCCTCGTGAAGCTTTCTTT